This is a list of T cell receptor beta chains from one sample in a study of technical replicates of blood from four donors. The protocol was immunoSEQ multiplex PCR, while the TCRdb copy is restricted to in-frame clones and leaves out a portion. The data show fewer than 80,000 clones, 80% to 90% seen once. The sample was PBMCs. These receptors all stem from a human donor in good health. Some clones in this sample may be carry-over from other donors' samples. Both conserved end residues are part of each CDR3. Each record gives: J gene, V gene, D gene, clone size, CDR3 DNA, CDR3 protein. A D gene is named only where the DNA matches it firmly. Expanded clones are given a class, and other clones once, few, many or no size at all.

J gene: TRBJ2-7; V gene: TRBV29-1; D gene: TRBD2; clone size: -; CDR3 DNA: TGCAGCGTGTTAGGGGGGACTAGTTCTTACGAGCAGTACTTC; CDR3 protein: CSVLGGTSSYEQYF
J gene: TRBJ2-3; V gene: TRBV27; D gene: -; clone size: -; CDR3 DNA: TGTGCCAGCAGTAGGGGCCAGCGCGCCACAGATACGCAGTATTTT; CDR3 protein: CASSRGQRATDTQYF
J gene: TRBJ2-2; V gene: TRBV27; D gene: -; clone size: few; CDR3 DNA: TGTGCCACCGGGGAATTTGTAGGCACCGGGGAGCTGTTTTTT; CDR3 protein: CATGEFVGTGELFF
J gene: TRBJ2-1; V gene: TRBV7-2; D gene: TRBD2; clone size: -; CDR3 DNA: TGTGCCAGCAGCTTATTGACTAGCGGGGGGGGTTACAATGAGCAGTTCTTC; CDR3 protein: CASSLLTSGGGYNEQFF
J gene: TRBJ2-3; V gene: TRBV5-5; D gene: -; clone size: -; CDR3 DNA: TGTGCCAGCAGCTTGGCCGGGACAGATACGCAGTATTTT; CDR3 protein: CASSLAGTDTQYF
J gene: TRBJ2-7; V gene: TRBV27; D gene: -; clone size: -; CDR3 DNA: TGTGCCAGCAGTCGGGACATAGGAGACGAGCAGTACTTC; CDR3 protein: CASSRDIGDEQYF
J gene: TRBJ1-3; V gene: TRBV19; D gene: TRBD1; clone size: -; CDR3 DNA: TGTGCCAGTAGCGCGGACAGGGGGTATGGAAACACCATATATTTT; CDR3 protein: CASSADRGYGNTIYF
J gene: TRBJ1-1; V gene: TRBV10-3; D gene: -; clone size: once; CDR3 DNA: TGTGCCATCAGTGATGGGGGGGCGCGGACTGAAGCTTTCTTT; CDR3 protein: CAISDGGARTEAFF
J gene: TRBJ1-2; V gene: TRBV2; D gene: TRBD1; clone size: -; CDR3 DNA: TGTGCCAGCAGAGCCGGGACAGGCTATGGCTACACCTTC; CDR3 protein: CASRAGTGYGYTF
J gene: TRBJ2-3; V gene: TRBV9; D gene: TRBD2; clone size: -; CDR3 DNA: TGTGCCAGCAGCGTAGGGCTAGCGGGAAGGACAGATACGCAGTATTTT; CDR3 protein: CASSVGLAGRTDTQYF
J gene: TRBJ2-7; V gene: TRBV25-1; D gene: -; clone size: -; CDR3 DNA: TGTGCCACCAGCCAGTACACAGGGCGCGACGAGCAGTACTTC; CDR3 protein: CATSQYTGRDEQYF
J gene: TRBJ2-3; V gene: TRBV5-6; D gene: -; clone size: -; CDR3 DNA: TGTGCCAGCAGCTTCGGGGGACCTATACCCCCAGATACGCAGTATTTT; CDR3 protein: CASSFGGPIPPDTQYF
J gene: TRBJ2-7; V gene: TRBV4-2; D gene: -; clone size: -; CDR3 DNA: TGTGCCAGCAGCCATAACGGTGAAACCTACGAGCAGTACTTC; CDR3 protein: CASSHNGETYEQYF
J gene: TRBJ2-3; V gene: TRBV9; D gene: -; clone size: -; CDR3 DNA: TGTGCCAGCAGCACACCGTCGGCGGGGGCGAAAAGTGCGCAGTATTTT; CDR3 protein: CASSTPSAGAKSAQYF
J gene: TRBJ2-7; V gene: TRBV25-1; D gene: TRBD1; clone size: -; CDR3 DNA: TGTGCCAGCCAGCAAACCGGGACAGTTGCTTCGGTGCAGTACTTC; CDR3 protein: CASQQTGTVASVQYF
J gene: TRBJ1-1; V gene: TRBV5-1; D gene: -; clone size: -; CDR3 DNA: TGCGCCAGCAGCCCCGCGGGGTTGACTGAAGCTTTCTTT; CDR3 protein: CASSPAGLTEAFF
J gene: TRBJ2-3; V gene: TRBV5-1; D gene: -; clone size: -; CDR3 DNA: TGCGCCAGCGGGGCGCTAGATACGCAGTATTTT; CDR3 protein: CASGALDTQYF
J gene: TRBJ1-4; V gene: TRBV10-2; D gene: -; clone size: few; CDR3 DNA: TGCGCCAGCAGTGAGTTTCGGGAAAAACTGTTTTTT; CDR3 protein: CASSEFREKLFF
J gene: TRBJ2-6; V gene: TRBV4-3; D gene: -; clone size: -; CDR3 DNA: TGCGCCAGCAGACCCGGGCCCGGGAGATCGGACGGGGCCAACGTCCTGACTTTC; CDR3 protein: CASRPGPGRSDGANVLTF
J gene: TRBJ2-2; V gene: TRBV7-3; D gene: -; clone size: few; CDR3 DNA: TGTGCCAGCAGCCTACTCCAGGGAATGGCCGGGGAGCTGTTTTTT; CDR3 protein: CASSLLQGMAGELFF
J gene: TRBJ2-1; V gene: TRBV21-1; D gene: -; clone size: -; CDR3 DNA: TGTGCCAGCAGTGACCCTAGCGGGAGAAAAAACAATGAGCAGTTCTTC; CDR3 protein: CASSDPSGRKNNEQFF